The clone carrying this T cell receptor beta chain was observed once. What it binds is not known. The sample originates from a study of PD-1 blockade in classical Hodgkin lymphoma. As for the study in general: Patients were treated with nivolumab at 3 mg/kg, and this was given intravenously every 2 weeks. Study-wide results and limits: Baseline diversity resembling that of newly diagnosed patients was seen in complete responders. The authors have not defined what causes the repertoire differences, possibly disease activity or prior therapy.

Data came from immunoSEQ multiplex PCR; TCRdb stores just in-frame clones and leaves some out. The sample has tens of thousands of clones; 70% to 80% are singletons. Sample time point: cycle 4 day 1 (C4D1), after more than 5 weeks of nivolumab. Every single patient, without exception, relapsed after autologous stem cell transplantation, and brentuximab vedotin exposure varied. Relapsed/refractory classical Hodgkin lymphoma patients had complete, partial or progressive responses. The CDR3 extends over 12 amino acids. V lost 5 bases, J lost 1 base, and 5 bases lay in between. CDR1 and CDR2 (germline): LGHNA, YSLEER.

The clonotype originates from a human donor with classical Hodgkin lymphoma. The chain uses TRBV4-3 and TRBJ1-1; D uncertain. Material: peripheral blood mononuclear cells (PBMCs), obtained before the fourth cycle of nivolumab. The CDR3 bases are TGCGCCAGCAGCGCCGGGAACACTGAAGCTTTCTTT. It encodes CASSAGNTEAFF.